This T cell receptor beta chain is from a study of blood T cell repertoires in COVID-19. Study as a whole: Acute and convalescent COVID-19 specimens originated in the United States, Italy and Spain.

Germline trimming cut 2 bases from V and 6 bases from J; bases unmatched to any gene: 10. The CDR3 contains 16 residues. CDR1 and CDR2 from the germline V gene are SGHNT and YYREEE (reference sequence). The method was immunoSEQ multiplex PCR; TCRdb's version includes in-frame clones alone and lacks a portion of them. This sample has some 140,000 clones, with under 95% found just once. The sample taken for sequencing was peripheral blood. The clonotype originates from a man aged 45-65 years with acute or convalescent COVID-19. The chain is built from TRBV5-4 and TRBJ1-2, with 10 positions matching TRBD1. The CDR3 DNA sequence: TGTGCCAGCAGCTTTCGACAGGGGGCGTCTGTCCATGGCTACACCTTC. Protein product: CASSFRQGASVHGYTF.